This T cell receptor (beta chain) was found in a study of shared clonotypes between healthy human individuals. General study points: Researchers sampled blood only, noting tissue repertoires likely differ.

Looked up from germline, CDR1 is MDHEN and CDR2 is SYDVKM. The V end lost 3 bases, the J end lost 3 bases, and 9 bases lay between the germline ends. The CDR3 has 13 residues. Points on this clone: Antigen: not known.

Using immunoSEQ multiplex PCR, the repertoire was profiled, and TCRdb retains in-frame clones only, with some absent. This table has roughly 2.2 million clones, over 90% appearing once. Sequencing input: naive CD4+ T cells from PBMCs. Subset: CD45RA+ positively selected. The TCR comes from a man younger than 30 in good health. Some clones in this sample may be carry-over from other donors' samples. V is TRBV28 and J is TRBJ2-7; possible D gene TRBD1, 5 bases. The CDR3 region is CASSFYRLYEQYF. The CDR3 DNA reads TGTGCCAGCAGTTTCTACAGGCTCTACGAGCAGTACTTC.